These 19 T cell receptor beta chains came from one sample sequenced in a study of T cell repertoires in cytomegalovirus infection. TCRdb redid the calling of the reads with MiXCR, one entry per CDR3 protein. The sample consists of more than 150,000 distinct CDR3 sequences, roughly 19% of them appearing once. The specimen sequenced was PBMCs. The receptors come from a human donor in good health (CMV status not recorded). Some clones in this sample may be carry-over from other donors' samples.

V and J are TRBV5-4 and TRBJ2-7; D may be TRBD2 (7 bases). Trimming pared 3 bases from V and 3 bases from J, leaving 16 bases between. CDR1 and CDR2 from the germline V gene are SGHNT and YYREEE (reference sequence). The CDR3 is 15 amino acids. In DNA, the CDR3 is TGTGCCAGCAGCTACGAGGGGGGAGGGGTCTACGAGCAGTACTTC. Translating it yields CASSYEGGGVYEQYF.

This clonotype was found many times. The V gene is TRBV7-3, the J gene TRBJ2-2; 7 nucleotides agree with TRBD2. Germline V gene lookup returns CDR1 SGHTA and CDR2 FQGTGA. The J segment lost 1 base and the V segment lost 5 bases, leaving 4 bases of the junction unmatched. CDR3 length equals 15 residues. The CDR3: CASSPSGENTGELFF. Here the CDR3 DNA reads TGTGCCAGCAGCCCGAGCGGGGAGAACACCGGGGAGCTGTTTTTT.

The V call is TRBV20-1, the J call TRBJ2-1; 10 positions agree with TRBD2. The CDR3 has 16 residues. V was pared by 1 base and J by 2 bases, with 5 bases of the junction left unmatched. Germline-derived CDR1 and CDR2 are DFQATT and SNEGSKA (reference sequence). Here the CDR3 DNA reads TGCAGTGCTAGAGTTCTAGCGGGGGAAACCTACAATGAGCAGTTCTTC. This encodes CSARVLAGETYNEQFF.

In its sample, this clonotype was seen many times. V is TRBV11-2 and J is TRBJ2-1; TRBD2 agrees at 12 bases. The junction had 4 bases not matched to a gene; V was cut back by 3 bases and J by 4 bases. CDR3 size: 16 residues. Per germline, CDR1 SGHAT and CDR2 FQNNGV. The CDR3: CASSFLAGGRYNEQFF. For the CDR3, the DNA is TGTGCCAGCAGCTTTCTAGCGGGAGGGCGGTACAATGAGCAGTTCTTC. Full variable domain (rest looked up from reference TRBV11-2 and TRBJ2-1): EAGVAQSPRYKIIEKRQSVAFWCNPISGHATLYWYQQILGQGPKLLIQFQNNGVVDDSQLPKDRFSAERLKGVDSTLKIQPAKLEDSAVYLCASSFLAGGRYNEQFFGPGTRLTVL.

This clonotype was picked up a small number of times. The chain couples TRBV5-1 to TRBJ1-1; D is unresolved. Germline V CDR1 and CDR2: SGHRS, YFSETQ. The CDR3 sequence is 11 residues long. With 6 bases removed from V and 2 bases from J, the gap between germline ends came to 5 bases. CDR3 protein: CASKDNTEAFF. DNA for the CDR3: TGCGCCAGCAAGGACAACACTGAAGCTTTCTTT.

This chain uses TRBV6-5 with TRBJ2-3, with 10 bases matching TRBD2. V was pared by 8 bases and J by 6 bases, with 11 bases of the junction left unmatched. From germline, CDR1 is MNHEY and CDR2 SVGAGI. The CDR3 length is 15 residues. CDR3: CASLQAGGPSDTQYF. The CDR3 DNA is TGTGCCAGCCTTCAAGCGGGAGGGCCGTCGGATACGCAGTATTTT.

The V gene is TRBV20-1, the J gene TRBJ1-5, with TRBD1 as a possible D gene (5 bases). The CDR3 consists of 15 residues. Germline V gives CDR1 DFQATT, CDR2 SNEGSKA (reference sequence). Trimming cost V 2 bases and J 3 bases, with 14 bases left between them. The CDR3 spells CSARRGGADNQPQHF. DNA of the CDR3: TGCAGTGCTAGAAGGGGAGGGGCCGACAATCAGCCCCAGCATTTT.

The CDR3 DNA sequence: TGTGCCAGCAGCTTAGGGACAGGAGCCTTGAACACTGAAGCTTTCTTT. Its protein product is CASSLGTGALNTEAFF. This chain links TRBV7-6 with TRBJ1-1, with 7 bases identical to TRBD1. The CDR3 has 16 residues. V dropped 1 base and J dropped 0; count of bases not matched to a gene: 5. Germline assignment: CDR1 SGHVS and CDR2 FNYEAQ.

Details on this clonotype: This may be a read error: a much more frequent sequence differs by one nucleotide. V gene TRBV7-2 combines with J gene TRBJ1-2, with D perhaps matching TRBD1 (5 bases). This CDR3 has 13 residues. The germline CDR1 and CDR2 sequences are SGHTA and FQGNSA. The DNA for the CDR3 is TGTGCCAGCAGCCAGGGAAGGGACGATGGCTACAACTTC. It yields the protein CASSQGRDDGYNF.

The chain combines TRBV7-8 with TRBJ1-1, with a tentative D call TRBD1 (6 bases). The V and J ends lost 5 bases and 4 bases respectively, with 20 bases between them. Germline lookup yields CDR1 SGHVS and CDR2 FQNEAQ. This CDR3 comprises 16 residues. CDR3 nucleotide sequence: TGTGCCAGCAGCATGGGGGCGGGGGGGACGAGCACTGAAGCTTTCTTT. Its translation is CASSMGAGGTSTEAFF.

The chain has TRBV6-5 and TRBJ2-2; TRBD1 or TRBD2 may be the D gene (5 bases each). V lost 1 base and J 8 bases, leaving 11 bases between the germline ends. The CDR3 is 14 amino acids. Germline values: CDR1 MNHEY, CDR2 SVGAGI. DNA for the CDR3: TGTGCCAGCAGTTACTTATCTGGGACGGGGGAGCTGTTTTTT. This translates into CASSYLSGTGELFF.

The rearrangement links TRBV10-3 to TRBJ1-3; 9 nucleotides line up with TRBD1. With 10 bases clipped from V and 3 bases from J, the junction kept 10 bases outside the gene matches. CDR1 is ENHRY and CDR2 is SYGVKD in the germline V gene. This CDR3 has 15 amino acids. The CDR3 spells CATTPGQGFGNTIYF. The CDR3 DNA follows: TGTGCCACGACACCGGGACAGGGTTTTGGAAACACCATATATTTT.

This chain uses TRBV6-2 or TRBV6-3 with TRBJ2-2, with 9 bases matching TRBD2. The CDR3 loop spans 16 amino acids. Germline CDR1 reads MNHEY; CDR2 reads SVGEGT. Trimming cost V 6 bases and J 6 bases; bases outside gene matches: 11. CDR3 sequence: CASRPPGREGPGELFF. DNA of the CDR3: TGTGCCAGCAGGCCCCCAGGGCGGGAGGGCCCCGGGGAGCTGTTTTTT.

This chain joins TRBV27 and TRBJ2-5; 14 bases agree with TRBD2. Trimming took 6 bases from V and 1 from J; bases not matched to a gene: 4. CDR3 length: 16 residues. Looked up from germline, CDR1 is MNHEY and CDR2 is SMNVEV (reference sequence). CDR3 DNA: TGTGCCAGCAGCCAAGGACTAGCGGGAGGCCAAGAGACCCAGTACTTC. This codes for CASSQGLAGGQETQYF.

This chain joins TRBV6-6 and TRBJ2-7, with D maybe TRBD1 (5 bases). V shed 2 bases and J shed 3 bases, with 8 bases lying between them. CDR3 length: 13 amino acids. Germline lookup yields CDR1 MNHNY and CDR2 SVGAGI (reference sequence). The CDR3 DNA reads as TGTGCCAGCAGTTACGGGGCCAACTACGAGCAGTACTTC. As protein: CASSYGANYEQYF.

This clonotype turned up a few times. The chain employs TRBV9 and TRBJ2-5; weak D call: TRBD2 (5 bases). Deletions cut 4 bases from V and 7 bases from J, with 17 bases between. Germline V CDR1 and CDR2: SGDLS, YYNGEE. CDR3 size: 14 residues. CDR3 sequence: CASSSSGKEATQYF. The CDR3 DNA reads TGTGCCAGCAGCTCCTCCGGGAAGGAAGCGACCCAGTACTTC. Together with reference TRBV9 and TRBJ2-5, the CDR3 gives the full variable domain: DSGVTQTPKHLITATGQRVTLRCSPRSGDLSVYWYQQSLDQGLQFLIQYYNGEERAKGNILERFSAQQFPDLHSELNLSSLELGDSALYFCASSSSGKEATQYFGPGTRLLVL.

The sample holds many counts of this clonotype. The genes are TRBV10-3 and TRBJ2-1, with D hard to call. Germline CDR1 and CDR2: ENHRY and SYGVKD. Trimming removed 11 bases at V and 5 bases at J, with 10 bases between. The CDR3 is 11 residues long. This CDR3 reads CASTKNNEQFF. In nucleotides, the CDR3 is TGTGCCTCGACCAAAAACAATGAGCAGTTCTTC.

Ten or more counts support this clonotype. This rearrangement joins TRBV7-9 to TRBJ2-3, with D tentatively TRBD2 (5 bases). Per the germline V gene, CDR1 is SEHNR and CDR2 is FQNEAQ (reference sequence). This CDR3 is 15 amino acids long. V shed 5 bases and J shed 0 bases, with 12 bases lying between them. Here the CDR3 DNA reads TGTGCCAGCAGCCTACCAGCGGCTAGCACAGATACGCAGTATTTT. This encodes CASSLPAASTDTQYF.

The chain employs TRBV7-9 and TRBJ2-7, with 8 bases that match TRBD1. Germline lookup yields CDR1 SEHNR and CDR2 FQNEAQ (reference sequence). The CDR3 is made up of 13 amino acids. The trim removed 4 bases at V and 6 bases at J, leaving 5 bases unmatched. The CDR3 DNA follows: TGTGCCAGCAGCTCGGACAGGGATGGCGAGCAGTACTTC. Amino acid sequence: CASSSDRDGEQYF.